The entry that follows covers one TCR beta chain sequence. This clone was counted a few times. Its antigen has not been determined. The input lacks base qualities; no much larger clone sits a single base away. The data originate from a study of control samples from healthy donors and cancer patients (dated by TCRdb to the early 2020s). Libraries were built with the immunoSEQ multiplex PCR assay. Entries here come from immuneACCESS through TCRdb and include only in-frame sequences with V and J called. Some clones fail to appear in such tables; in the studies checked, an unresolved V gene covers under half of the shortfall, and the cause of the remainder is unknown. The sample includes more than 140,000 clones, with about 90% observed a single time. Approximately 7% of the sample lies in the top ten. Based on the germline V gene (reference sequence), the CDR1 and CDR2 sequences are LGHDT and YNNKEL. The CDR3, from cysteine to phenylalanine, totals 14 residues. The kept DNA is CDR3 alone, 42 bases in frame from the first base. V is trimmed back by 3 bases and J by 3 bases, and the junction contains 4 bases that no gene match accounts for.

The clonotype originates from a man between 18 and 29 years old in good health. The specimen sequenced was blood. This sequence uses TRBV3-1 (or the pseudogene TRBV3-2) and TRBJ2-7; 8 junctional bases match TRBD1. The DNA sequence is given as TGTGCCAGCAGCCAGTCAGGGGGCTTCTACGAGCAGTACTTC. It encodes CASSQSGGFYEQYF.